This T cell receptor (beta chain) was profiled in a study of T cell responses to AZD1222 COVID-19 vaccine. Of note for this clone: Its antigen is currently unknown.

Study-level results: Receipt of two AZD1222 doses was followed by a rise in Spike-specific TCR breadth and depth.

The CDR3 contains 15 residues. Looked up from germline, CDR1 is LGHDT and CDR2 is YNNKEL (reference sequence). V lost 0 bases to trimming and J lost 0 bases, with 6 bases between them. Some clones are missing from TCRdb's copy, which holds only in-frame ones; the method was immunoSEQ multiplex PCR. There are some 100,000 clones in the sample; about 89% occur only once, and about a sixth lies in the top ten. This receptor was obtained from an adult in good health. The sample consisted of peripheral blood, taken on day 0 of AZD1222 vaccination. V and J are TRBV3-1 (or the pseudogene TRBV3-2) and TRBJ1-3; D uncertain. For the CDR3, the DNA is TGTGCCAGCAGCCAAGATGTCTACTCTGGAAACACCATATATTTT. Translated: CASSQDVYSGNTIYF.